This T cell receptor (beta chain) was found in a study of early T cells in non-severe SARS-CoV-2 infection. This clonotype was observed a few times. The CDR3 covers 17 residues. V lost 5 bases and J lost 0, with 17 bases in between. Germline V gene lookup returns CDR1 SEHNR and CDR2 FQNEAQ (reference sequence). TCRdb called the 5' RACE reads again in MiXCR, with one record for every CDR3 protein. The sample records tens of thousands of distinct CDR3 sequences, 13% to 15% being singletons. The TCR sequence derives from an adult who was a healthcare worker with PCR-confirmed SARS-CoV-2 infection or an uninfected control (not recorded which). J is TRBJ2-1 and V is TRBV7-9; TRBD2 might be the D (5 bases). The sequencing input was whole blood. The DNA of the CDR3 is TGTGCCAGCAGCCCTGGCCCGGGGTTCAGCTCCTACAATGAGCAGTTCTTC. This codes for CASSPGPGFSSYNEQFF.